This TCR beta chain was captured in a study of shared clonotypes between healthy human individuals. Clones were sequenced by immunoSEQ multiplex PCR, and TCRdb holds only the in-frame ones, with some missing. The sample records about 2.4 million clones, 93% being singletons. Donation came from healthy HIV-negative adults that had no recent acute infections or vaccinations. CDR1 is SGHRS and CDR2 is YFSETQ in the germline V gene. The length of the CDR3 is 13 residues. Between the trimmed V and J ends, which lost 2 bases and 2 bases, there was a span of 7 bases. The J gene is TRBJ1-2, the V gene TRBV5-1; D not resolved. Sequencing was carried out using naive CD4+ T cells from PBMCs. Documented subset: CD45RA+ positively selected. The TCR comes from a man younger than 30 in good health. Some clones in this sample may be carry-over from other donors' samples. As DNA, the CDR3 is TGCGCCAGCAGCTTAACGCAGAACTATGGCTACACCTTC. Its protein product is CASSLTQNYGYTF. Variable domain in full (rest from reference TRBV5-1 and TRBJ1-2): KAGVTQTPRYLIKTRGQQVTLSCSPISGHRSVSWYQQTPGQGLQFLFEYFSETQRNKGNFPGRFSGRQFSNSRSEMNVSTLELGDSALYLCASSLTQNYGYTFGSGTRLTVV.